This TCR beta chain was identified in a study of T cells after yellow fever vaccination. Whole-study context: Investigators used CD3, CD45RA, CCR7 and CD95 to sort the EM, EMRA, CM and Tscm memory subsets.

The count of this clonotype is one. Germline CDR1 is MNHEY and CDR2 is SVGAGI. The CDR3 contains 16 residues. V gave up 0 bases and J gave up 10 bases, with 16 bases separating them. MiXCR, applied by TCRdb to the 5' RACE reads, yields one record per CDR3 protein. This sample has 25,000 to 30,000 distinct CDR3 sequences, with approximately 6.5% found just once. The chain uses TRBV6-5 and TRBJ1-6; the D gene is possibly TRBD1 (5 bases). This sequence originates from a man aged 30 to 45 who received the YFV17D yellow fever vaccine. The material was PBMCs, either bulk or a sorted T-cell subset (CD4+, CD8+, memory, or dextramer-sorted; not recorded which), obtained on the day of the yellow fever booster vaccination. The chain's CDR3 is CASSYSRQTVKSPLHF. The CDR3 DNA is TGTGCCAGCAGTTACTCCCGACAGACAGTAAAGTCACCCCTCCACTTT.